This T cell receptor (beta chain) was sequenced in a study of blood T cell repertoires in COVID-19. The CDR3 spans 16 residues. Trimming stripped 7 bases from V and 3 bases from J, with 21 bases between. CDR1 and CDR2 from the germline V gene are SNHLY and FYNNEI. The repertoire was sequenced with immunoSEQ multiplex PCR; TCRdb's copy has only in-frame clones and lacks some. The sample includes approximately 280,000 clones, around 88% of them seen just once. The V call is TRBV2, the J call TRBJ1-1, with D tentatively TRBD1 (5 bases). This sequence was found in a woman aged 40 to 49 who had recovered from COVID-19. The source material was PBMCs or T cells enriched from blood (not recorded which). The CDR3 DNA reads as TGTGCCAGCAATCCCCGCGGGTGGGGGGGTCACACTGAAGCTTTCTTT. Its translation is CASNPRGWGGHTEAFF.